The rows below give T cell receptor beta chains drawn from one sample of a study of vaccination effects on CD4 cells after COVID-19. Measured with immunoSEQ multiplex PCR; TCRdb has only the in-frame clones, and not every one. The sample has about 32,000 clones; roughly two thirds are singletons. Antigen specificity for these receptors is unknown. The sample here was CD4+ T cells from PBMCs cultured with HCoV-229E spike peptides, taken after COVID-19 vaccination. All receptors come from a human donor who received a COVID-19 vaccine. The CDR3 runs from the conserved cysteine through the conserved F or W. A D gene is named only where the DNA matches it firmly. Clone sizes are given selectively: once, few, many, or a class where the clone is expanded.

clone_size	v_call	j_call	cdr3_length	d_call	cdr3_aa	cdr3_nt
.	TRBV19	TRBJ2-1	18	TRBD2	CASSIGPAQAGGYNEQFF	TGTGCCAGTAGTATAGGCCCGGCCCAAGCGGGAGGTTACAATGAGCAGTTCTTC
.	TRBV7-8	TRBJ2-4	13	.	CASSFSTPNIQYF	TGTGCCAGCAGCTTTAGTACGCCGAACATTCAGTACTTC
.	TRBV3-1/TRBV3-2	TRBJ2-1	14	.	CASSQDYRGNEQFF	TGTGCCAGCAGCCAAGATTACCGCGGCAATGAGCAGTTCTTC
.	TRBV14	TRBJ1-1	13	.	CASADGLNTEAFF	TGTGCCAGCGCCGACGGATTGAACACTGAAGCTTTCTTT
.	TRBV29-1	TRBJ2-2	13	.	CSVASVYTGELFF	TGCAGCGTTGCTAGCGTGTACACCGGGGAGCTGTTTTTT
.	TRBV3-1/TRBV3-2	TRBJ1-1	11	.	CASSQGGGAFF	TGTGCCAGCAGCCAAGGGGGGGGAGCTTTCTTT
.	TRBV18	TRBJ2-1	16	TRBD2	CASSPGLATVSGEQFF	TGTGCCAGCTCACCAGGACTAGCGACGGTCTCGGGTGAGCAGTTCTTC
few	TRBV5-4	TRBJ2-3	15	TRBD1	CASSWPGQFADTQYF	TGTGCCAGCAGCTGGCCGGGACAGTTCGCAGATACGCAGTATTTT
.	TRBV6-5	TRBJ2-7	12	.	CASSYSRNEQYF	TGTGCCAGCAGTTACTCCAGGAACGAGCAGTACTTC
.	TRBV5-6	TRBJ2-1	16	.	CASSLEVGVVYNEQFF	TGTGCCAGCAGCTTGGAGGTGGGAGTTGTTTACAATGAGCAGTTCTTC
.	TRBV11-3	TRBJ2-7	16	.	CASSPSPTASSYEQYF	TGTGCCAGCAGCCCCTCCCCGACAGCATCAAGCTACGAGCAGTACTTC
.	TRBV6-5	TRBJ1-2	12	.	CASGGAEYGYTF	TGTGCCAGCGGGGGGGCGGAGTATGGCTACACCTTC
.	TRBV5-6	TRBJ1-5	15	.	CASSSSWTGGQPQHF	TGTGCCAGCAGCTCCTCCTGGACGGGGGGACAGCCCCAGCATTTT
.	TRBV2	TRBJ1-3	14	.	CASRLDSSGNTIYF	TGTGCCAGCAGGTTGGACAGCTCTGGAAACACCATATATTTT
.	TRBV2	TRBJ2-3	14	.	CASGRPIGTDTQYF	TGTGCCAGCGGTCGGCCCATAGGGACAGATACGCAGTATTTT
.	TRBV27	TRBJ2-7	13	.	CASRRGGNIEQYF	TGTGCCAGCAGGCGAGGCGGGAATATCGAGCAGTACTTC
once	TRBV5-1	TRBJ1-6	17	.	CASSLAGTRRYNSPLHF	TGCGCCAGCAGCTTGGCCGGGACACGCCGATATAATTCACCCCTCCACTTT
.	TRBV4-1	TRBJ2-3	16	.	CASSQDYAVSTDTQYF	TGCGCCAGCAGCCAAGATTACGCGGTTAGCACAGATACGCAGTATTTT
.	TRBV4-1	TRBJ2-5	13	.	CASSLQIRETQYF	TGCGCCAGCAGCCTTCAAATCCGGGAGACCCAGTACTTC
.	TRBV15	TRBJ1-1	15	TRBD1	CATSRGTGGDTEAFF	TGTGCCACCAGCAGAGGAACAGGGGGCGACACTGAAGCTTTCTTT
.	TRBV25-1	TRBJ1-1	14	.	CASSSGRRNTEAFF	TGTGCCAGCAGTTCGGGCAGGAGGAACACTGAAGCTTTCTTT
.	TRBV6-1	TRBJ2-7	18	.	CASSESLSGPVRVYEQYF	TGTGCCAGCAGTGAATCTTTATCAGGGCCGGTGAGGGTCTACGAGCAGTACTTC
once	TRBV6-5	TRBJ2-7	11	.	CASSLNYEQYF	TGTGCCAGCAGCCTCAACTACGAGCAGTACTTC
.	TRBV29-1	TRBJ2-3	13	.	CSVEPSSTDTQYF	TGCAGCGTGGAGCCGTCTAGCACAGATACGCAGTATTTT
.	TRBV10-1	TRBJ2-5	12	.	CASSDRQETQYF	TGCGCCAGCAGTGACAGACAAGAGACCCAGTACTTC
.	TRBV2	TRBJ2-1	14	.	CASWGQPHGSEQFF	TGTGCCAGCTGGGGGCAACCCCACGGGAGTGAGCAGTTCTTC
.	TRBV14	TRBJ1-2	13	.	CASSQDWRYGYTF	TGTGCCAGCAGCCAAGATTGGAGGTATGGCTACACCTTC
.	TRBV11-2	TRBJ1-5	15	TRBD1	CASTRGTGVGQPQHF	TGTGCCAGCACCCGAGGGACAGGGGTGGGTCAGCCCCAGCATTTT
.	TRBV10-1	TRBJ2-1	14	.	CASSEGGGIDEQFF	TGCGCCAGCAGTGAAGGGGGGGGAATCGATGAGCAGTTCTTC
.	TRBV6-5	TRBJ2-5	14	TRBD1	CASNARGLGETQYF	TGTGCCAGCAACGCTAGGGGGCTAGGGGAGACCCAGTACTTC
.	TRBV10-1	TRBJ2-5	12	.	CARTEVQETQYF	TGCGCCAGGACGGAAGTTCAAGAGACCCAGTACTTC
.	TRBV19	TRBJ1-1	16	TRBD1	CASRQQGAGSDTEAFF	TGTGCCAGTAGGCAACAGGGGGCCGGTTCGGACACTGAAGCTTTCTTT
.	TRBV6-5	TRBJ1-2	14	TRBD1	CASSYRGQGYGYTF	TGTGCCAGCAGTTACAGGGGACAGGGGTATGGCTACACCTTC
.	TRBV29-1	TRBJ2-1	11	.	CSDTQGYEQFF	TGCAGCGATACACAGGGCTATGAGCAGTTCTTC
.	TRBV7-6	TRBJ2-5	15	TRBD2	CASSLRRENQETQYF	TGTGCCAGCAGCTTACGGCGGGAGAACCAAGAGACCCAGTACTTC
.	TRBV19	TRBJ1-4	15	.	CASSTGTVRHEKLFF	TGTGCCAGTAGTACGGGCACAGTGAGGCATGAAAAACTGTTTTTT
.	TRBV25-1	TRBJ1-1	14	TRBD1	CASRAAGGATEAFF	TGTGCCAGCAGGGCAGCAGGGGGGGCCACTGAAGCTTTCTTT
.	TRBV2	TRBJ2-3	16	TRBD2	CASSEMVAGDADTQYF	TGTGCCAGCAGTGAGATGGTAGCGGGAGACGCAGATACGCAGTATTTT
once	TRBV27	TRBJ1-5	18	.	CASSLGARLGTGNQPQHF	TGTGCCAGCAGTTTAGGGGCCAGACTAGGGACGGGGAATCAGCCCCAGCATTTT
.	TRBV5-8	TRBJ2-2	16	TRBD2	CASSSGTSGIPGELFF	TGTGCCAGCAGCTCCGGGACTAGCGGGATCCCCGGGGAGCTGTTTTTT
.	TRBV5-1	TRBJ2-1	13	.	CASSLGPWDEQFF	TGCGCCAGCAGTTTGGGCCCTTGGGATGAGCAGTTCTTC
.	TRBV23-1	TRBJ2-3	14	.	CASNEEGSTDTQYF	TGCGCCAGCAACGAGGAGGGGAGCACAGATACGCAGTATTTT
.	TRBV2	TRBJ2-1	15	.	CASSDQGRSYNEQFF	TGTGCCAGCAGTGATCAGGGTAGATCCTACAATGAGCAGTTCTTC
.	TRBV12-3/TRBV12-4	TRBJ1-1	11	.	CASRRGAGAFF	TGTGCCAGCAGGAGAGGGGCAGGAGCTTTCTTT
.	TRBV7-2	TRBJ2-2	15	.	CASSLGGVNTGELFF	TGTGCCAGCAGCTTGGGCGGGGTGAACACCGGGGAGCTGTTTTTT
.	TRBV21-1	TRBJ2-1	18	.	CASIYILGLGSSYNEQFF	TGTGCCAGCATTTATATTCTTGGGTTGGGGAGCTCCTACAATGAGCAGTTCTTC
.	TRBV15	TRBJ2-1	15	.	CATSALQGGYNEQFF	TGTGCCACCAGCGCCCTCCAGGGAGGATACAATGAGCAGTTCTTC
.	TRBV11-2	TRBJ1-2	18	.	CASSRIGGRRRENYGYTF	TGTGCCAGCAGCCGGATTGGGGGGCGCAGAAGAGAAAACTATGGCTACACCTTC
.	TRBV28	TRBJ1-5	16	.	CASSKMTRNSNQPQHF	TGTGCCAGCAGCAAAATGACCCGGAATAGCAATCAGCCCCAGCATTTT
once	TRBV2	TRBJ2-7	17	TRBD1	CASSLPRAGTGGYEQYF	TGTGCCAGCAGCCTTCCCCGTGCCGGGACAGGGGGCTACGAGCAGTACTTC
.	TRBV21-1	TRBJ2-3	22	.	CASSPTIRSQDRGASLSDTQYF	TGTGCCAGCAGCCCAACCATCAGAAGCCAAGATCGGGGGGCATCCCTGTCAGATACGCAGTATTTT
.	TRBV19	TRBJ1-1	15	.	CASSIIPRQNTEAFF	TGTGCCAGTAGTATCATTCCCCGACAGAACACTGAAGCTTTCTTT
.	TRBV19	TRBJ1-1	13	TRBD1	CASSRTGEVGAFF	TGTGCCAGTAGTAGGACAGGGGAGGTGGGAGCTTTCTTT
.	TRBV6-5	TRBJ2-7	14	.	CASRRGQLAYEQYF	TGTGCCAGCAGACGTGGACAGCTAGCCTACGAGCAGTACTTC
.	TRBV9	TRBJ1-2	13	.	CASSKDVWEGYTF	TGTGCCAGCAGTAAGGACGTCTGGGAAGGCTACACCTTC